Below, 25 T cell receptor beta chains from the same sample are listed, as sequenced in a study of T-cell memory formation after mild COVID-19. TCRdb passed the 5' RACE reads through MiXCR, listing each CDR3 protein once. The table has 450,000 or so distinct CDR3 sequences, 20% to 25% seen once. The material sequenced was PBMCs or a T cell subset sorted from them (not recorded which). The receptors stem from an adult woman who had mild COVID-19 (a few samples of this study predate the infection). Cell type and time point are not known.

In its sample, this clonotype was seen a few times. The chain employs TRBV10-3 and TRBJ2-7; 10 nucleotides match TRBD1. V shed 4 bases, J shed 2 bases, and the junction held 5 bases outside the gene matches. From germline, CDR1 is ENHRY and CDR2 SYGVKD. There are 15 residues in the CDR3. As DNA, the CDR3 is TGTGCCATCAGTGGTACCGGGACAGGGGCCTACGAGCAGTACTTC. This codes for CAISGTGTGAYEQYF.

This clonotype has just a few counts. V gene TRBV24-1 combines with J gene TRBJ2-1; 12 nucleotides match TRBD2. The germline gives CDR1 KGHDR, CDR2 SFDVKD. V was pared by 9 bases and J by 6 bases, with 5 bases of the junction left unmatched. There are 14 residues in the CDR3. CDR3 coding DNA: TGTGCCACCCGGACTAGCGGGATCGCCAATGAGCAGTTCTTC. Its translation: CATRTSGIANEQFF.

The chain employs TRBV25-1 and TRBJ2-4; D is ambiguous. Germline-derived CDR1 and CDR2 are MGHDK and SYGVNS. V was trimmed by 6 bases and J by 1 base, leaving 10 bases between them. This CDR3 is 14 amino acids long. CDR3 sequence reads: CASRDPGAKNIQYF. The CDR3 DNA sequence: TGTGCCAGCAGAGACCCCGGGGCCAAAAACATTCAGTACTTC.

The chain joins TRBV12-5 to TRBJ2-5; D tentatively fits TRBD1 or TRBD2 (6 bases each). The CDR3 runs 16 residues. V shed 7 bases and J shed 0 bases, with 18 bases lying between them. From germline, CDR1 is LGHNT and CDR2 FRNRAP. The CDR3 spells CASARGQSFYQETQYF. The CDR3 region has the DNA TGTGCTAGTGCCCGGGGGCAGAGTTTTTACCAAGAGACCCAGTACTTC.

This clonotype was counted a few times. The chain recombines TRBV4-3 with TRBJ1-5; 10 positions match TRBD1. Germline V CDR1 and CDR2: LGHNA, YSLEER. The CDR3 extends over 19 amino acids. V was clipped by 0 bases and J by 1 base; unmatched bases: 9. CDR3 in amino acids: CASSQESVTGGESNQPQHF. CDR3 bases: TGCGCCAGCAGCCAAGAGTCCGTGACAGGGGGCGAGAGCAATCAGCCCCAGCATTTT.

The V and J genes are TRBV7-6 and TRBJ2-1; 8 bases line up with TRBD1. Germline CDR1 is SGHVS and CDR2 is FNYEAQ. Trimming cost V 1 base and J 6 bases; bases outside gene matches: 2. The CDR3 extends over 14 amino acids. CDR3 nucleotide sequence: TGTGCCAGCAGCTTAGGGACAGGGATCAATGAGCAGTTCTTC. It is translated as CASSLGTGINEQFF.

The chain employs TRBV7-8 and TRBJ2-2; possibly TRBD2 for D (6 bases). Germline CDR1 SGHVS, CDR2 FQNEAQ. Trimming removed 1 base from V and 5 bases from J, with 17 bases in between. The CDR3 covers 17 residues. The CDR3 protein is CASSLGRGRGRTGELFF. CDR3 coding DNA: TGTGCCAGCAGCTTAGGGAGGGGAAGGGGACGTACCGGGGAGCTGTTTTTT.

The V and J genes are TRBV10-3 and TRBJ2-3; 10 bases are shared with TRBD2. There are 17 residues in the CDR3. Trimming cost V 2 bases and J 4 bases; bases outside gene matches: 9. Germline V gene lookup returns CDR1 ENHRY and CDR2 SYGVKD. CDR3 in amino acids: CAISEPSGGGQADTQYF. Written as DNA, the CDR3 is TGTGCCATCAGTGAGCCTAGCGGGGGAGGACAGGCAGATACGCAGTATTTT.

V and J are TRBV10-3 and TRBJ2-3; no clear D gene. V dropped 4 bases and J dropped 2 bases, with 10 bases sitting between them. Germline V gene sequence: CDR1 ENHRY, CDR2 SYGVKD. This CDR3 has 14 amino acids. The CDR3 DNA follows: TGTGCCATCAGTGTGGTCACTACCACAGATACGCAGTATTTT. Translation: CAISVVTTTDTQYF.

This clonotype has ten or more counts. The chain is built from TRBV12-3 or TRBV12-4 and TRBJ2-1; D gene ambiguous. Trimming left V 1 base short and J 9 bases short, with 10 bases between. CDR3 size: 13 residues. In DNA, the CDR3 is TGTGCCAGCAGTTTAGATTCCCGGCTTGAGCAGTTCTTC. Translated: CASSLDSRLEQFF.

This clonotype came up a few times. CDR3 sequence: CASSLSYGTGGSALHF. CDR3 bases: TGCGCCAGCAGCCTATCGTACGGGACAGGGGGCTCGGCCCTCCACTTT. V usage is TRBV5-1 and J usage is TRBJ1-6; TRBD1 matches 12 bases. Germline lookup yields CDR1 SGHRS and CDR2 YFSETQ. This CDR3 has 16 amino acids. Trimming removed 4 bases from V and 14 bases from J; junction bases left unmatched: 13. The whole variable domain, filled in from reference TRBV5-1 and TRBJ1-6, reads KAGVTQTPRYLIKTRGQQVTLSCSPISGHRSVSWYQQTPGQGLQFLFEYFSETQRNKGNFPGRFSGRQFSNSRSEMNVSTLELGDSALYLCASSLSYGTGGSALHFGNGTRLTVT.

This clonotype appeared a few times. The rearrangement uses TRBV5-1 and TRBJ2-5; either TRBD1 or TRBD2 may fit D (6 bases each). The V and J ends lost 4 bases and 2 bases respectively, with 15 bases between them. CDR1 is SGHRS, CDR2 YFSETQ, per germline. The CDR3 spans 15 residues. This CDR3 is CASSPDGGPQETQYF. The CDR3, as DNA: TGCGCCAGCAGCCCCGACGGGGGCCCTCAAGAGACCCAGTACTTC.

This clonotype came up a few times. The chain employs TRBV24-1 and TRBJ2-7; 7 nucleotides align to TRBD2. V shed 5 bases, J shed 0 bases, and the junction held 15 bases outside the gene matches. Germline assignment: CDR1 KGHDR and CDR2 SFDVKD. The CDR3 runs 18 residues. CDR3 sequence reads: CATSGASGAGESSYEQYF. CDR3 sequence (DNA): TGTGCCACCAGTGGGGCTAGCGGCGCGGGGGAGAGCTCCTACGAGCAGTACTTC.

The chain couples TRBV20-1 to TRBJ2-7; 7 bases line up with TRBD1. The CDR3 is made up of 14 amino acids. From germline, CDR1 is DFQATT and CDR2 SNEGSKA (reference sequence). Unmatched junction bases numbered 12, after V lost 5 bases and J lost 5 bases. The CDR3 here is CSAGRTGAWDEQYF. The CDR3 DNA sequence: TGCAGTGCTGGCAGGACAGGCGCCTGGGACGAGCAGTACTTC.

This clonotype was observed a handful of times. V usage is TRBV18 and J usage is TRBJ2-5; D gene unclear. Germline V lookup: CDR1 KGHSH, CDR2 LQKENI. CDR3 length equals 14 residues. Deletions cut 4 bases from V and 4 bases from J, with 13 bases between. The CDR3 is CASSRTGQLETQYF. CDR3 sequence (DNA): TGTGCCAGCTCACGGACCGGGCAGTTAGAGACCCAGTACTTC.

J is TRBJ2-7 and V is TRBV21-1; the table's D call of TRBD2 was not tested on the DNA. TRBV21-1 is recorded as a pseudogene. The CDR3 loop spans 17 amino acids. In DNA, the CDR3 is TGTGCCAGCAGCAACCCCAGGGGGACTAGCGGGAGACCCGAGCAGTACTTC. Protein: CASSNPRGTSGRPEQYF.

The rearrangement joins TRBV27 to TRBJ2-7, with TRBD1 identical over 7 bases. This CDR3 region has 16 residues. V shed 5 bases, J shed 3 bases, and the junction held 13 bases outside the gene matches. The V gene's germline CDR1 is MNHEY and CDR2 SMNVEV (reference sequence). The CDR3 nucleotides read TGTGCCAGCAGTCGGGACAGATCTTCGCAGCGCTACGAGCAGTACTTC. It translates to CASSRDRSSQRYEQYF.

The chain is built from TRBV30 and TRBJ1-2; TRBD1 matches 9 bases. V lost 5 bases and J lost 8; bases outside the gene matches: 6. Germline V lookup: CDR1 GTSNPN, CDR2 SVGIG (reference sequence). The CDR3 runs to 12 residues. As DNA, the CDR3 is TGTGCCTGGGAACAGGGGGCGGAAGGCTACACCTTC. Protein product: CAWEQGAEGYTF.

The chain recombines TRBV19 with TRBJ2-3, with D perhaps given as TRBD1 or TRBD2 (5 bases each). Germline CDR1 reads LNHDA; CDR2 reads SQIVND (reference sequence). The germline V and J ends were trimmed by 1 base and 0 bases, with 11 bases remaining between them. There are 16 residues in the CDR3. The CDR3 region is CASSIGGGLSTDTQYF. The CDR3 region has the DNA TGTGCCAGTAGTATAGGGGGCGGGTTGAGCACAGATACGCAGTATTTT.

This chain connects TRBV9 to TRBJ2-3, with D perhaps matching TRBD1 (5 bases). V lost 0 bases to trimming and J lost 1 base, with 9 bases between them. Germline V gives CDR1 SGDLS, CDR2 YYNGEE. This CDR3 spans 15 amino acids. Here the CDR3 DNA reads TGTGCCAGCAGCGTAGAGGGGATACGCACAGATACGCAGTATTTT. This sequence encodes CASSVEGIRTDTQYF.

This chain connects TRBV19 to TRBJ1-5, with TRBD1 as a possible D gene (5 bases). In germline, CDR1 is LNHDA, CDR2 SQIVND (reference sequence). CDR3 length: 14 residues. V dropped 7 bases and J dropped 4 bases, with 14 bases sitting between them. CDR3 residues: CASTPWGINQPQHF. Written as DNA, the CDR3 is TGTGCCAGTACCCCCTGGGGGATTAATCAGCCCCAGCATTTT.

This chain connects TRBV20-1 to TRBJ2-7; a possible D gene is TRBD1 (6 bases). CDR1 and CDR2 (germline): DFQATT, SNEGSKA (reference sequence). This CDR3 is 14 amino acids long. Trimming cost V 6 bases and J 0 bases, with 15 bases left between them. The CDR3 bases are TGCAGTGCCGGTTCGGACAGAAACTCCTACGAGCAGTACTTC. Its protein product is CSAGSDRNSYEQYF.

This clonotype was observed once. The genes are TRBV7-9 and TRBJ1-4; 7 bases agree with TRBD1. The CDR3 runs 16 residues. CDR1 SEHNR and CDR2 FQNEAQ come from the germline V gene (reference sequence). The junction had 6 bases not matched to a gene; V was cut back by 5 bases and J by 0 bases. The CDR3 here is CASSVFTGATNEKLFF. For the CDR3, the DNA is TGTGCCAGCAGCGTATTTACAGGGGCAACTAATGAAAAACTGTTTTTT.

This clonotype was counted ten times or more. This chain uses TRBV5-5 with TRBJ2-2; 14 bases line up with TRBD2. The V and J ends lost 4 bases and 4 bases, in that order; junction bases with no gene match: 15. There are 20 residues in the CDR3. Germline CDR1 reads SGHKS; CDR2 reads YYEKEE (reference sequence). The CDR3 region is CASSPKSGTSGSSVTGELFF. Here the CDR3 DNA reads TGTGCCAGCAGCCCGAAATCCGGGACTAGCGGGAGTAGTGTCACCGGGGAGCTGTTTTTT.

The chain is built from TRBV9 and TRBJ2-7; TRBD1 aligns across 9 bases. The V and J ends lost 4 bases and 3 bases, in that order; junction bases with no gene match: 11. This CDR3 has 16 amino acids. Germline V gene sequence: CDR1 SGDLS, CDR2 YYNGEE. CDR3 sequence reads: CASSKGPGQGHYEQYF. The CDR3, as DNA: TGTGCCAGCAGCAAGGGTCCGGGACAGGGCCACTACGAGCAGTACTTC.